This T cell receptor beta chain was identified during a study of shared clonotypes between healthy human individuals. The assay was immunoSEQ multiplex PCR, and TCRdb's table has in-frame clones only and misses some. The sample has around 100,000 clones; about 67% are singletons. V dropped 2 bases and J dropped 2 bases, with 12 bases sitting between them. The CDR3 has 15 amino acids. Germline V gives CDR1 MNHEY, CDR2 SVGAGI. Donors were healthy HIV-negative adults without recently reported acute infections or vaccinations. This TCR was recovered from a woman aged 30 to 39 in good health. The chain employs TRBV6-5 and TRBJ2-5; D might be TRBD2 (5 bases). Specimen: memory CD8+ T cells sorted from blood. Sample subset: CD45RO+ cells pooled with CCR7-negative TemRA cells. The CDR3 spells CASSYGDERQETQYF. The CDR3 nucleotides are TGTGCCAGCAGTTACGGCGATGAGCGGCAAGAGACCCAGTACTTC.